Detailed here is one T cell receptor (beta chain). In the authors' workflow: Nucleated cell counts were estimated from reference gene primer amplification. Assay: immunoSEQ multiplex PCR; the TCRdb copy retains only in-frame clones and omits some. Clone size and the V and J calls come from that table; the DNA yielded D and trimming. The table lists 200,000 to 300,000 clones, 70% to 90% of them singletons. The sample is drawn from a study of blood T cell repertoires in COVID-19. Overall study context: From the United States, Italy and Spain came samples of acute and convalescent COVID-19. From T cells, B-cell-depleted T cells, or PBMCs came the material, which was cDNA or gDNA.

This CDR3 has 15 residues. Trimming took off 10 bases at V and 8 bases at J, with 24 bases between the two ends. CDR1 ENHRY and CDR2 SYGVKD come from the germline V gene. The chain recombines TRBV10-3 with TRBJ2-1, with D perhaps matching TRBD2 (5 bases). The sequence came from a man under 40 with active or convalescent COVID-19. Sequencing input: peripheral blood. The CDR3, as DNA: TGTGCCACCAAACCAGCTTTGAGGGCTTCGGATGAGCAGTTCTTC. Protein product: CATKPALRASDEQFF.